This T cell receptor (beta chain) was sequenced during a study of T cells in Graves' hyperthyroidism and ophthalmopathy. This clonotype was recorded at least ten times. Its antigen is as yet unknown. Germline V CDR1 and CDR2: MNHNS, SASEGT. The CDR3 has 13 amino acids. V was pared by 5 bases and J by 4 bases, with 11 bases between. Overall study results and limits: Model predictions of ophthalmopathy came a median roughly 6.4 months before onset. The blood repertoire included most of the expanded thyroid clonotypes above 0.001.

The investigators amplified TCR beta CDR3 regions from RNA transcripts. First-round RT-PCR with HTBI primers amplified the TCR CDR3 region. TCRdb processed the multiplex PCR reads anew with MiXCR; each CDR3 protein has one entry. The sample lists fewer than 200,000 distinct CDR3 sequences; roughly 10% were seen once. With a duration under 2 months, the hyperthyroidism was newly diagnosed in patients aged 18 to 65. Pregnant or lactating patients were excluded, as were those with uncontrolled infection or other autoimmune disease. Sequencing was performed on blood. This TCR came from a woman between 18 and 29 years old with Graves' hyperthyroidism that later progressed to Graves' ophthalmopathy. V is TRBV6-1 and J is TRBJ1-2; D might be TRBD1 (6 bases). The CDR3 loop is CASSNGQSYGYTF. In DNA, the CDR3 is TGTGCCAGCAGTAATGGACAGTCCTATGGCTACACCTTC.